Sequencing of this T cell receptor beta chain was carried out in a study of radiation and T cells in renal cell carcinoma. Of note for this clone: Its target is unknown.

Trimming stripped 5 bases from V and 0 bases from J, with 13 bases between. This CDR3 has 15 amino acids. The germline gives CDR1 LGHNA, CDR2 YSLEER. Specified time point: blood 4 weeks post-SBRT, at nephrectomy. Treatment of the sample: 15 Gy SBRT to primary tumor, nephrectomy 4 weeks later. Nephrectomy followed 15 Gy stereotactic body radiation by 4 weeks. The tumor was a clear cell renal cell carcinoma. Clones were read by immunoSEQ multiplex PCR, and TCRdb kept only the in-frame ones, dropping some. The sample lists 130,000 to 150,000 clones, 75% to 90% occurring once. The study's findings and limits: In blood, top tumor clones expanded by 2 weeks, shrinking by 4.

The chain has TRBV4-3 and TRBJ2-5, with D perhaps TRBD1 or TRBD2 (5 bases each). This clonotype was sampled from a woman aged 45-65 years with renal cell carcinoma. Sequencing was performed on blood, taken from a patient whose treatment included radiotherapy and nephrectomy. The CDR3 coding sequence is TGCGCCAGCAGCTTGGGGGTGGGGGACCAAGAGACCCAGTACTTC. It yields the protein CASSLGVGDQETQYF.